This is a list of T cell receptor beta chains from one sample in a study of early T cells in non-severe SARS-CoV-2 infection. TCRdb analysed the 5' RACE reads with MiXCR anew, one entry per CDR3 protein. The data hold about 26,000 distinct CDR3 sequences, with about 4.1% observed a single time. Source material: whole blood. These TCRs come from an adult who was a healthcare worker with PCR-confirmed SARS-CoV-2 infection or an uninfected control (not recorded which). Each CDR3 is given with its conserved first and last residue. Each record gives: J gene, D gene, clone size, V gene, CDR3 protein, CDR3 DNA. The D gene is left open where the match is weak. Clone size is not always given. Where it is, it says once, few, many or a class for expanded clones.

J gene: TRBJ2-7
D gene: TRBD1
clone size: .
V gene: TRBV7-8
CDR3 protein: CASRTGTGTYEQYF
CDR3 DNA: TGTGCCAGCCGGACCGGGACAGGAACCTACGAGCAGTACTTC

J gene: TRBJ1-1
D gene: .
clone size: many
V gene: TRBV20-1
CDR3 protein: CSATPLGRLNTEAFF
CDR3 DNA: TGCAGTGCGACTCCCTTGGGCAGGTTGAACACTGAAGCTTTCTTT

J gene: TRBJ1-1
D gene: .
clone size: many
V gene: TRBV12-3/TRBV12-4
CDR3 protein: CASSLRNTEAFF
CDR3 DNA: TGTGCCAGCAGTTTACGGAACACTGAAGCTTTCTTT

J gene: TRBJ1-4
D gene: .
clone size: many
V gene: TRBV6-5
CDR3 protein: CASSHYRVRGEKLFF
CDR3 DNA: TGTGCCAGCAGCCACTACAGGGTTCGGGGTGAAAAACTGTTTTTT

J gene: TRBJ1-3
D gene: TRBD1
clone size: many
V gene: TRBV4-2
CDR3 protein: CASSQDRDRAGNTIYF
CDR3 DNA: TGTGCCAGCAGCCAAGATCGGGACAGGGCAGGAAACACCATATATTTT

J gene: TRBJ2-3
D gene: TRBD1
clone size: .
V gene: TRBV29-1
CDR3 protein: CSVELTGDFVTDTQYF
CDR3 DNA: TGCAGCGTTGAGTTGACAGGGGATTTCGTCACAGATACGCAGTATTTT

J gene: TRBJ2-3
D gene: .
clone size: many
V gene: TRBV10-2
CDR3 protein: CASSEADTSSTDTQYF
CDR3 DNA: TGCGCCAGCAGTGAGGCAGACACATCTAGCACAGATACGCAGTATTTT

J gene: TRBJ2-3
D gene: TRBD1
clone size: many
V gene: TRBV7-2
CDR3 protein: CASSFGTGGADTQYF
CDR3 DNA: TGTGCCAGCAGCTTCGGGACAGGGGGTGCAGATACGCAGTATTTT

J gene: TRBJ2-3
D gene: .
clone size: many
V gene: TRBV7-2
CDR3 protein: CASSLSGHAIDTQYF
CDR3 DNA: TGTGCCAGCAGCTTGTCGGGCCACGCCATAGATACGCAGTATTTT

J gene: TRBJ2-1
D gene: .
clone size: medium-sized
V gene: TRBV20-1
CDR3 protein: CSARDQGGPYNEQFF
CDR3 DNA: TGCAGTGCTAGAGATCAGGGCGGGCCCTACAATGAGCAGTTCTTC

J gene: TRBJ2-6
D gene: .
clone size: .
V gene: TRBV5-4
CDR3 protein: CASSQISGSGANVLTF
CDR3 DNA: TGTGCCAGCAGCCAGATAAGCGGCTCTGGGGCCAACGTCCTGACTTTC

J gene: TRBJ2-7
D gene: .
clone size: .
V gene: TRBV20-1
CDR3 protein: CSAKGPGTYEQYF
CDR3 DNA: TGCAGTGCTAAAGGCCCAGGTACCTACGAGCAGTACTTC

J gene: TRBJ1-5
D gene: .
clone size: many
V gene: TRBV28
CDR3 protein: CASSFSGSINQPQHF
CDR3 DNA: TGTGCCAGCAGTTTTTCAGGCAGTATAAATCAGCCCCAGCATTTT